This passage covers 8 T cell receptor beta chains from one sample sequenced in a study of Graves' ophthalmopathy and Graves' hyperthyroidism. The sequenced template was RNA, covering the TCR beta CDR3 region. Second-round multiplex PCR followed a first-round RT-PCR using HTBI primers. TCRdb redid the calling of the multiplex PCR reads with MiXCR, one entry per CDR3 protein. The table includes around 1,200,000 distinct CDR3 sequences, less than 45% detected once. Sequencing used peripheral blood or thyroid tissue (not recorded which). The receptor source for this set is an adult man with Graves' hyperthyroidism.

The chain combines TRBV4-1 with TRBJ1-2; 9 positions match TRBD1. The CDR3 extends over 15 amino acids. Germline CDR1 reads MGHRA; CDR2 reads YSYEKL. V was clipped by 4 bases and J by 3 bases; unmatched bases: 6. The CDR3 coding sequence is TGCGCCAGCAGCCCGGGACAGGGTTTTGACTATGGCTACACCTTC. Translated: CASSPGQGFDYGYTF.

The CDR3 nucleotides read TGTGCCAGCAGCGTTACTAGCGGTACGGGTGATACGCAGTATTTT. Protein sequence: CASSVTSGTGDTQYF. The rearrangement links TRBV6-4 to TRBJ2-3; the match to TRBD2 covers 8 bases. There are 15 residues in the CDR3. Per germline, CDR1 MRHNA and CDR2 SNTAGT. V lost 6 bases and J lost 6; bases outside the gene matches: 11.

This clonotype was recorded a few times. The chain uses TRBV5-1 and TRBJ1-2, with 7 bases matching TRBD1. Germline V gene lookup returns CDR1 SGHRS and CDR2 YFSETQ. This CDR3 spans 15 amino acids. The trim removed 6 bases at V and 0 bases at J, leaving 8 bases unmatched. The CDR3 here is CASTSSGGANYGYTF. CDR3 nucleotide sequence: TGCGCCAGCACCTCCTCAGGGGGAGCTAACTATGGCTACACCTTC.

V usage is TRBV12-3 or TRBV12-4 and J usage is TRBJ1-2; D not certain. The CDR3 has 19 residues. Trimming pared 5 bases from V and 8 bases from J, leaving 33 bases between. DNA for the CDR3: TGTGCCAGCAGTCCGTACATAGAAGGATCCGGGGAGCTGTTTGGCGGCTACACCTTC. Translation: CASSPYIEGSGELFGGYTF.

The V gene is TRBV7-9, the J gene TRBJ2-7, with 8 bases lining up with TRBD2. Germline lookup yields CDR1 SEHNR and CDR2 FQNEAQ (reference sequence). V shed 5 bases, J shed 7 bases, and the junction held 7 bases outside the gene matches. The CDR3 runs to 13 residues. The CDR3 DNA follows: TGTGCCAGCAGCAGCGGGGGCCCGGGGGAGCAGTACTTC. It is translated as CASSSGGPGEQYF.

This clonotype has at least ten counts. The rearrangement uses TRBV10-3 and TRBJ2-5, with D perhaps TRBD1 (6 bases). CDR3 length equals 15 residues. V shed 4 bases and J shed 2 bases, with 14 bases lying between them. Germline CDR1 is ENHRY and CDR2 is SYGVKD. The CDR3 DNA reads TGTGCCATCAGTGTTTCCCGGGACACTCAAGAGACCCAGTACTTC. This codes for CAISVSRDTQETQYF.

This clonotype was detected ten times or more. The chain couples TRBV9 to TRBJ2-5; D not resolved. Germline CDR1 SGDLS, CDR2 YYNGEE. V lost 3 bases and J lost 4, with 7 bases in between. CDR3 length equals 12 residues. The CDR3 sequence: CASSAGSETQYF. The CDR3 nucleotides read TGTGCCAGCAGCGCAGGATCAGAGACCCAGTACTTC. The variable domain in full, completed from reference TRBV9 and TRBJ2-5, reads DSGVTQTPKHLITATGQRVTLRCSPRSGDLSVYWYQQSLDQGLQFLIQYYNGEERAKGNILERFSAQQFPDLHSELNLSSLELGDSALYFCASSAGSETQYFGPGTRLLVL.

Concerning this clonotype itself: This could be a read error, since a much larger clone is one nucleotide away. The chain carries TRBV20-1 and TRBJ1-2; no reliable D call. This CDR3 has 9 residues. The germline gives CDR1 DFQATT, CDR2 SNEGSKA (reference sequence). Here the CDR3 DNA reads TGCAGGGTAACCTATGGCTACACCTTC. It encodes CRVTYGYTF.